The T cell receptor (beta chain) described here comes from a study of blood T cell repertoires in COVID-19. After removal of 6 bases from V and 1 base from J, the junction contained 0 bases not matched to a gene. This CDR3 is 13 amino acids long. In germline, CDR1 is MNHEY, CDR2 SVGAGI. Repertoires were generated with immunoSEQ multiplex PCR, while TCRdb's copy carries only in-frame clones and drops some. Here the sample spans roughly 230,000 clones, approximately 81% being singletons. The chain links TRBV6-5 to TRBJ2-7, with 10 bases aligning to TRBD2. The clonotype comes from a woman older than 75 with COVID-19, enrolled during active disease. Sequenced sample: peripheral blood. CDR3 sequence: CASRGLASYEQYF. The CDR3 DNA reads TGTGCCAGCAGGGGACTAGCGTCCTACGAGCAGTACTTC.